A single sample gave rise to the 8 T cell receptor beta chains below, sequenced in a study of Ad26.COV2.S vaccination and SARS-CoV-2 variants. Libraries were prepared by immunoSEQ multiplex PCR; TCRdb keeps only in-frame clonotypes and omits some of them. The sample yields under 500,000 clones, about 90% seen once. Treatment described: roughly 19 received Ad26.COV2.S at low or high dose, single or two shots; about five received placebo; per-sample allocation not given. Collection of the samples took place on day 63 after the first injection of vaccine or placebo. This specimen consisted of peripheral blood, obtained in a trial of Ad26.COV2.S vaccine versus placebo. Receptor source: a person between 18 and 59 years old who received the Ad26.COV2.S COVID-19 vaccine or a placebo.

This chain joins TRBV3-1 (or the pseudogene TRBV3-2) and TRBJ2-1, with D unresolved. The V gene lost 0 bases and the J gene lost 1 base, with 13 bases spanning the gap. Germline V gene data show CDR1 as LGHDT and CDR2 as YNNKEL (reference sequence). The CDR3 covers 17 residues. The CDR3 protein is CASSQDVAGASYNEQFF. In nucleotides, the CDR3 is TGTGCCAGCAGCCAAGATGTGGCTGGCGCTTCCTACAATGAGCAGTTCTTC.

The V gene is TRBV5-1, the J gene TRBJ1-2, with D perhaps matching TRBD1 (5 bases). CDR3 size: 14 residues. Between the trimmed V and J ends, which lost 0 bases and 4 bases, there was a span of 10 bases. Germline lookup yields CDR1 SGHRS and CDR2 YFSETQ. CDR3 bases: TGCGCCAGCAGCTTGGGACAGACCCGCTATGGCTACACCTTC. As protein: CASSLGQTRYGYTF.

V gene TRBV15 combines with J gene TRBJ1-4; 11 positions match TRBD1. V was clipped by 4 bases and J by 8 bases; unmatched bases: 6. Germline assignment: CDR1 LNHNV and CDR2 YYDKDF (reference sequence). The CDR3 length is 15 residues. The CDR3 DNA follows: TGTGCCACCAGCATAGGGGACAGGGGGGGCGAAAAACTGTTTTTT. This codes for CATSIGDRGGEKLFF. The variable domain in full, completed from reference TRBV15 and TRBJ1-4, reads DAMVIQNPRYQVTQFGKPVTLSCSQTLNHNVMYWYQQKSSQAPKLLFHYYDKDFNNEADTPDNFQSRRPNTSFCFLDIRSPGLGDTAMYLCATSIGDRGGEKLFFGSGTQLSVL.

The chain recombines TRBV9 with TRBJ2-7, with TRBD1 identical over 7 bases. The CDR3 totals 14 residues. From germline, CDR1 is SGDLS and CDR2 YYNGEE. With 0 bases clipped from V and 6 bases from J, the junction kept 6 bases outside the gene matches. The CDR3 region has the DNA TGTGCCAGCAGCGTAGAAGACAGGGTGGGCGAGCAGTACTTC. This sequence encodes CASSVEDRVGEQYF. The full variable domain, with the rest looked up from reference TRBV9 and TRBJ2-7, is DSGVTQTPKHLITATGQRVTLRCSPRSGDLSVYWYQQSLDQGLQFLIQYYNGEERAKGNILERFSAQQFPDLHSELNLSSLELGDSALYFCASSVEDRVGEQYFGPGTRLTVT.

This chain's CDR3 is CASFKDTQETQYF. The CDR3 DNA reads TGCGCCAGCTTTAAGGACACGCAAGAGACCCAGTACTTC. The chain uses TRBV5-1 and TRBJ2-5; tentatively, D is TRBD1 (5 bases). In germline, CDR1 is SGHRS, CDR2 YFSETQ. The CDR3 has 13 residues. The V end lost 7 bases, the J end lost 2 bases, and 12 bases lay between the germline ends.

The chain has TRBV28 and TRBJ1-4, with 8 bases that match TRBD1. The CDR3 runs to 16 residues. Per the germline V gene, CDR1 is MDHEN and CDR2 is SYDVKM. Trimming cost V 5 bases and J 8 bases; bases outside gene matches: 13. The CDR3 DNA reads as TGTGCCAGCAGTCCCCCGACGCGCAGGGGGCGGGAAAAACTGTTTTTT. Translated, it gives CASSPPTRRGREKLFF.

V is TRBV19 and J is TRBJ2-3, with 12 bases identical to TRBD2. V gave up 5 bases and J gave up 2 bases; unmatched junction bases: 5. Germline lookup yields CDR1 LNHDA and CDR2 SQIVND (reference sequence). The CDR3 totals 16 residues. The CDR3 nucleotides are TGTGCCAGTAGTCCTTGGACTAGCGGGGACACAGATACGCAGTATTTT. Protein product: CASSPWTSGDTDTQYF.

The rearrangement links TRBV6-6 to TRBJ2-2; TRBD1 is a possible D gene (6 bases). With 6 bases removed from V and 3 bases from J, the gap between germline ends came to 11 bases. This CDR3 has 14 amino acids. Germline CDR1 and CDR2: MNHNY and SVGAGI (reference sequence). The CDR3 coding sequence is TGTGCCAGCAGGGCACAGGGATACACCGGGGAGCTGTTTTTT. It codes for CASRAQGYTGELFF.